The 21 T cell receptor beta chains below all came from one sample that was sequenced in a study of T cells in Graves' hyperthyroidism and ophthalmopathy. Amplification targeted TCR beta CDR3 regions from RNA transcripts. HTBI primers were used for first-round RT-PCR of the TCR CDR3. A single record per CDR3 protein comes from TCRdb applying MiXCR to the multiplex PCR reads. The data show fewer than 300,000 distinct CDR3 sequences, 12% to 15% seen once. The specimen was blood. These receptors originate from a woman in her fifties or sixties with Graves' hyperthyroidism that later progressed to Graves' ophthalmopathy.

This clonotype was counted ten times or more. The genes are TRBV7-3 and TRBJ2-1; perhaps TRBD2 as D (6 bases). This CDR3 is built from 13 residues. Germline V gives CDR1 SGHTA, CDR2 FQGTGA. Deletions cut 0 bases from V and 13 bases from J, with 13 bases between. CDR3 nucleotides: TGTGCCAGCAGCTTAACGGGTGAGGACTATCAGTTCTTC. Translated, it gives CASSLTGEDYQFF.

This chain uses TRBV20-1 with TRBJ2-1; no reliable D call. CDR3 length equals 14 residues. Trimming left V 6 bases short and J 8 bases short, with 20 bases between. Germline V gene lookup returns CDR1 DFQATT and CDR2 SNEGSKA (reference sequence). CDR3 in DNA: TGCAGTGCGTCAAAGAGTGGGGTTTACGATGAGCAGTTCTTC. This sequence encodes CSASKSGVYDEQFF.

This clonotype was seen repeatedly, ten times or more. The chain combines TRBV4-1 with TRBJ2-5; D might be TRBD2 (5 bases). The V end lost 4 bases, the J end lost 3 bases, and 15 bases lay between the germline ends. Germline V gene data show CDR1 as MGHRA and CDR2 as YSYEKL. This CDR3 contains 15 residues. The CDR3 is CASSLAGLAEETQYF. CDR3 coding DNA: TGCGCCAGCAGCCTAGCCGGTCTAGCCGAAGAGACCCAGTACTTC.

In this sample, this clonotype turned up many times. The chain couples TRBV2 to TRBJ1-4; a possible D gene is TRBD1 (6 bases). The CDR3 has 13 amino acids. V dropped 11 bases and J dropped 5 bases, with 15 bases sitting between them. The V gene's germline CDR1 is SNHLY and CDR2 FYNNEI. CDR3 DNA: TGTGCCGGCAACAGGGATCCCAATGAAAAACTGTTTTTT. Amino acids: CAGNRDPNEKLFF.

Ten or more counts support this clonotype. The chain carries TRBV20-1 and TRBJ1-1, with 8 positions matching TRBD1. The CDR3 runs to 13 residues. V lost 4 bases, J lost 0 bases, and 1 base stayed unmatched. Germline loops: CDR1 DFQATT, CDR2 SNEGSKA (reference sequence). DNA of the CDR3: TGCAGTGCTACAGGGGGCGTGAACACTGAAGCTTTCTTT. This encodes CSATGGVNTEAFF.

In the case of this clonotype: A much larger clonotype is one base distant, so this may be a read error. The chain carries TRBV10-3 and TRBJ2-2; D is perhaps TRBD2 (5 bases). Germline V gives CDR1 ENHRY, CDR2 SYGVKD. This CDR3 has 14 residues. Written as DNA, the CDR3 is TGTGCCATCAGTGAGTCTACAGCCACCGGGGAGCCGTTTTTT. Amino acids: CAISESTATGEPFF.

This clonotype has at least ten counts. The gene calls are TRBV5-1 and TRBJ2-1, with 7 nucleotides matching TRBD1. Germline-derived CDR1 and CDR2 are SGHRS and YFSETQ. Trimming cost V 4 bases and J 7 bases; bases outside gene matches: 5. The CDR3 sequence is 13 residues long. DNA for the CDR3: TGCGCCAGCAGCCAGGACAGGACGAATGAGCAGTTCTTC. Translation gives CASSQDRTNEQFF.

The sample holds many counts of this clonotype. This rearrangement joins TRBV12-3 or TRBV12-4 to TRBJ2-7, with TRBD1 identical over 9 bases. The J segment lost 4 bases and the V segment lost 1 base, leaving 5 bases of the junction unmatched. CDR3 size: 15 residues. This CDR3 reads CASSLGGTGKYEQYF. Here the CDR3 DNA reads TGTGCCAGCAGTTTAGGTGGGACAGGGAAGTACGAGCAGTACTTC.

This clonotype was detected ten times or more. The rearrangement joins TRBV6-6 to TRBJ2-7; possibly TRBD2 for D (5 bases). V lost 2 bases, J lost 2 bases, and 13 bases lay in between. Germline CDR1 and CDR2: MNHNY and SVGAGI (reference sequence). The CDR3 is 15 amino acids. CDR3 DNA sequence: TGTGCCAGCAGTTACGACGGGAATAGACCCTACGAGCAGTACTTC. Protein: CASSYDGNRPYEQYF.

This clonotype has at least ten counts. The J gene is TRBJ1-5, the V gene TRBV6-1; unclear D gene. This CDR3 is built from 11 residues. CDR1 is MNHNS, CDR2 SASEGT, per germline. The V gene lost 1 base and the J gene lost 6 bases, with 1 base spanning the gap. The CDR3 nucleotides read TGTGCCAGCAGTGAAGGTCAGCCCCAGCATTTT. Encoded protein: CASSEGQPQHF.

This clonotype appeared many times. The chain links TRBV7-8 to TRBJ2-3, with TRBD2 matching 9 bases. This CDR3 has 16 amino acids. Looked up from germline, CDR1 is SGHVS and CDR2 is FQNEAQ. V trimming: 2 bases; J trimming: 4 bases; junction bases outside the gene matches: 7. CDR3 protein: CASSLYVAGGPDTQYF. CDR3 coding DNA: TGTGCCAGCAGCTTATACGTTGCGGGAGGGCCAGATACGCAGTATTTT.

This clonotype has just a few counts. The genes are TRBV6-1 and TRBJ1-2; D unresolved. Trimming took off 3 bases at V and 2 bases at J, with 10 bases between the two ends. The CDR3 consists of 14 residues. Germline CDR1 and CDR2: MNHNS and SASEGT. The CDR3, as DNA: TGTGCCAGCAGTGAGAGGGCAGAGAACTATGGCTACACCTTC. Its translation: CASSERAENYGYTF.

This clonotype was picked up many times. The chain links TRBV7-8 to TRBJ1-2; TRBD1 aligns across 9 bases. The germline gives CDR1 SGHVS, CDR2 FQNEAQ. Germline trimming cut 4 bases from V and 9 bases from J; bases unmatched to any gene: 12. CDR3 length: 15 amino acids. The chain's CDR3 is CASSSNPGQGRSYTF. The CDR3 region has the DNA TGTGCCAGCAGCTCAAACCCGGGACAGGGTCGTAGCTACACCTTC.

This clonotype was recorded a few times. The V and J genes are TRBV28 and TRBJ2-3; TRBD2 aligns across 12 bases. This CDR3 comprises 18 residues. The V segment lost 1 base and the J segment 3 bases; nucleotides outside the gene matches: 8. The germline V gene has CDR1 MDHEN and CDR2 SYDVKM. The CDR3 here is CASSLYPTSGSKTDTQYF. CDR3 DNA: TGTGCCAGCAGTTTATACCCGACTAGCGGGAGTAAGACAGATACGCAGTATTTT.

The chain recombines TRBV3-1 with TRBJ2-1; TRBD1 agrees at 9 bases. Per germline, CDR1 LGHDT and CDR2 YNNKEL (reference sequence). The V and J ends lost 4 bases and 6 bases, in that order; junction bases with no gene match: 7. There are 15 residues in the CDR3. The CDR3 spells CASSPLGQGRNEQFF. The CDR3, as DNA: TGTGCCAGCAGCCCGTTGGGACAGGGACGCAATGAGCAGTTCTTC.

This clonotype turned up a few times. The gene calls are TRBV9 and TRBJ1-4; D unclear. CDR1 is SGDLS, CDR2 YYNGEE, per germline. This CDR3 is built from 13 residues. V lost 3 bases and J lost 8, with 11 bases in between. DNA for the CDR3: TGTGCCAGCAGCGACGGGAGTGGGGAAAAACTGTTTTTT. Translation gives CASSDGSGEKLFF. The full variable domain, with the rest looked up from reference TRBV9 and TRBJ1-4, is DSGVTQTPKHLITATGQRVTLRCSPRSGDLSVYWYQQSLDQGLQFLIQYYNGEERAKGNILERFSAQQFPDLHSELNLSSLELGDSALYFCASSDGSGEKLFFGSGTQLSVL.

This clonotype was counted ten times or more. The chain employs TRBV12-3 or TRBV12-4 and TRBJ1-2; 7 nucleotides line up with TRBD1. V gave up 5 bases and J gave up 3 bases; unmatched junction bases: 0. The CDR3 length is 12 residues. This CDR3 reads CASSQGDYGYTF. CDR3 nucleotide sequence: TGTGCCAGCAGTCAGGGGGACTATGGCTACACCTTC.

CDR3 sequence reads: CASSYSQGLMDTEAFF. The CDR3 region has the DNA TGTGCCAGCAGTTACTCCCAGGGCCTCATGGACACTGAAGCTTTCTTT. The V call is TRBV6-5, the J call TRBJ1-1, with D tentatively TRBD1 (5 bases). CDR3 length: 16 amino acids. V dropped 0 bases and J dropped 3 bases, with 14 bases sitting between them. Germline CDR1 and CDR2: MNHEY and SVGAGI.

This clonotype occurred many times. The rearrangement uses TRBV14 and TRBJ2-5; 12 bases are shared with TRBD2. There are 17 residues in the CDR3. Germline V gene data show CDR1 as SGHDN and CDR2 as FVKESK. V shed 4 bases, J shed 2 bases, and the junction held 8 bases outside the gene matches. This CDR3 is CASSPGFGTSGQETQYF. The CDR3 DNA is TGTGCCAGCAGCCCGGGTTTTGGGACTAGCGGGCAAGAGACCCAGTACTTC.

This clonotype was observed many times. The chain joins TRBV27 to TRBJ1-2; D is unresolved. Trimming took 3 bases from V and 1 from J, leaving 9 bases between them. Germline-derived CDR1 and CDR2 are MNHEY and SMNVEV (reference sequence). The CDR3 is 14 amino acids. CDR3 in DNA: TGTGCCAGCAGTTTTACCGGGCTTAACTATGGCTACACCTTC. It translates to CASSFTGLNYGYTF.

In its sample, this clonotype was seen a few times. The CDR3: CSVDTGGRMNTEAFF. The CDR3 nucleotides are TGCAGCGTTGATACCGGCGGAAGAATGAACACTGAAGCTTTCTTT. V gene TRBV29-1 combines with J gene TRBJ1-1; D not certain. Trimming cost V 3 bases and J 0 bases, with 14 bases left between them. CDR3 size: 15 residues. Germline lookup yields CDR1 SQVTM and CDR2 ANQGSEA.